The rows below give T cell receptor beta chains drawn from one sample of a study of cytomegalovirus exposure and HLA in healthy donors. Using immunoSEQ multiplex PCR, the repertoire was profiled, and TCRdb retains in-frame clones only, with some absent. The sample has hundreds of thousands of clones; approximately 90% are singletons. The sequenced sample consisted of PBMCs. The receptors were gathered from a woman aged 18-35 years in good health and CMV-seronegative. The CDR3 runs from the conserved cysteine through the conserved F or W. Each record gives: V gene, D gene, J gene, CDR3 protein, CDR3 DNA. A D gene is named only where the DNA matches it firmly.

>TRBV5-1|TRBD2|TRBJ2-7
CASSLARGALYEQYF
TGCGCCAGCAGCTTGGCGCGGGGGGCCCTGTACGAGCAGTACTTC
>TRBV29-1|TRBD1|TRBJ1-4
CSVEDRGLGGEKLFF
TGCAGCGTTGAGGACAGGGGCCTAGGAGGGGAAAAACTGTTTTTT
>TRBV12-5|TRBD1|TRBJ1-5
CASGGQVLHF
TGTGCTAGTGGAGGACAGGTGTTACATTTT
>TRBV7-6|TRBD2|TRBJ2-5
CASSLLAGSGETQYF
TGTGCCAGCAGTCTCCTAGCGGGGTCGGGGGAGACCCAGTACTTC
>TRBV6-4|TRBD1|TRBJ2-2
CASSDGRGQNTGELFF
TGTGCCAGCAGTGACGGCAGGGGGCAGAACACCGGGGAGCTGTTTTTT
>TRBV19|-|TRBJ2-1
CASSIEGGAYNEQFF
TGTGCCAGTAGTATCGAGGGGGGGGCTTACAATGAGCAGTTCTTC
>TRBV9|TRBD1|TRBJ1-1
CASSEVTGEVTEAFF
TGTGCCAGCAGCGAGGTTACAGGGGAAGTAACTGAAGCTTTCTTT
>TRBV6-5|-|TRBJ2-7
CASNQAYEQYF
TGTGCCAGCAATCAAGCATACGAGCAGTACTTC
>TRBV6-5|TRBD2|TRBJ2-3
CASSYGGEDTQYF
TGTGCCAGCAGTTACGGGGGGGAGGATACGCAGTATTTT
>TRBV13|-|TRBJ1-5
CASSLRSGNQPQHF
TGTGCCAGCAGCTTAAGGTCGGGAAATCAGCCCCAGCATTTT
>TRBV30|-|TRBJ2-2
CAWSADTGELFF
TGTGCCTGGAGTGCAGACACCGGGGAGCTGTTTTTT
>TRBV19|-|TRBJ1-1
CASSILQGNTEAFF
TGTGCCAGTAGTATTTTACAGGGGAACACTGAAGCTTTCTTT
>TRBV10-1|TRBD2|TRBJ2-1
CASSEGLAGAYNEQFF
TGCGCCAGCAGTGAGGGACTAGCGGGGGCCTACAATGAGCAGTTCTTC
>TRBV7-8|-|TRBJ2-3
CVDSAGIADTQYF
TGTGTCGACAGCGCGGGGATCGCAGATACGCAGTATTTT
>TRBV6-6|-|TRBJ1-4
CASSYVSTNEKLFF
TGTGCCAGCAGTTACGTCTCAACTAATGAAAAACTGTTTTTT
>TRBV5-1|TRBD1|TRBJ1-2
CASSEDREADYGYTF
TGCGCCAGCAGCGAAGACAGGGAGGCCGACTATGGCTACACCTTC
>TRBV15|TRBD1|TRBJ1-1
CATSRDIRDRDLYEAFF
TGTGCCACCAGCAGAGATATCCGGGACAGGGACCTATATGAAGCTTTCTTT
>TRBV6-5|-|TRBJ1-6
CASRRKTGNNSPLHF
TGTGCCAGCAGACGAAAAACAGGGAATAATTCACCCCTCCACTTT
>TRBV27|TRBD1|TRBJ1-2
CASNGQGHF
TGTGCCAGCAACGGACAGGGGCACTTC
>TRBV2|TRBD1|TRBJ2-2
CASSVQGIDGELFF
TGTGCCAGCAGTGTACAGGGGATAGACGGGGAGCTGTTTTTT
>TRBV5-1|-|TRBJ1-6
CASSPGGGAGSPLHF
TGCGCCAGCAGCCCGGGAGGGGGGGCAGGCTCACCCCTCCACTTT
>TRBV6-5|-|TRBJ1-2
CASSHGPLNYGYTF
TGTGCCAGCAGTCATGGGCCTCTGAACTATGGCTACACCTTC
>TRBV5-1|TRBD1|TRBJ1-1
CASSATQGYTEAFF
TGCGCCAGCAGCGCGACACAGGGGTACACTGAAGCTTTCTTT